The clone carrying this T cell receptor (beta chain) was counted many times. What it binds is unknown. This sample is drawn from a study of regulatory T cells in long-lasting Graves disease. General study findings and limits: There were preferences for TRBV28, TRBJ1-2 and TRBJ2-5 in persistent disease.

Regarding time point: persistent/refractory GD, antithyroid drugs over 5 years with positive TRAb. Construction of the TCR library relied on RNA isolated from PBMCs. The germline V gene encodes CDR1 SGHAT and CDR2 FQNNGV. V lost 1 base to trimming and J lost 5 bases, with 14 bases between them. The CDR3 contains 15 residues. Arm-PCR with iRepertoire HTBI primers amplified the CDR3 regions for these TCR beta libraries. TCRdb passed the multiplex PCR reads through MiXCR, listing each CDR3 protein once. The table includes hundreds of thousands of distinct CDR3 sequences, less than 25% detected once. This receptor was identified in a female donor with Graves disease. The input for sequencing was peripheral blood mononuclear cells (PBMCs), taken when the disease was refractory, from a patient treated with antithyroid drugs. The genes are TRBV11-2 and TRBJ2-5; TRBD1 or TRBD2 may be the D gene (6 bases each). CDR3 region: CASSLGGAGSETQYF. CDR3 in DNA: TGTGCCAGCAGCTTAGGGGGGGCAGGGTCGGAGACCCAGTACTTC.